This record looks at one T cell receptor (beta chain) sequence and its context. CD8 cells classed as naive were CD45RO-negative and positively selected for CCR7, excluding terminally differentiated effector memory CD45RA+ cells. The source of the sample is a study of shared clonotypes between healthy human individuals. About the study: CD4 naive cells filled three plates per donor, CD4 memory three, CD8 naive two and CD8 memory one.

The assay ran at deep level. The protocol was immunoSEQ multiplex PCR, while the TCRdb copy is restricted to in-frame clones and leaves out a portion. Here the sample spans around 560,000 clones, approximately 95% being singletons. V lost 5 bases and J lost 6; bases outside the gene matches: 5. Germline CDR1 reads LNHDA; CDR2 reads SQIVND (reference sequence). The CDR3 is 13 amino acids. Sequencing was carried out using naive CD8+ T cells sorted from blood. The genes are TRBV19 and TRBJ2-7, with 9 bases identical to TRBD1. The clonotype was recovered from a woman in her twenties or thirties in good health. DNA for the CDR3: TGTGCCAGTAGTTGGACAGGGGAGGGCGAGCAGTACTTC. Amino acid sequence: CASSWTGEGEQYF.